These T cell receptor beta chains were read from a single sample in a study of regulatory T cells in long-lasting Graves disease. TCRdb independently ran MiXCR on the multiplex PCR reads; one entry per CDR3 protein. In the table there are 650,000 to 700,000 distinct CDR3 sequences, about 32% of which are singletons. The specimen comprised peripheral blood mononuclear cells (PBMCs), sampled when the disease was refractory, from a patient treated with antithyroid drugs. The receptors stem from a female donor with Graves disease. Both conserved end residues are part of each CDR3. D genes are given only for firm matches. Clone size appears in some rows only: once, few, many, or a class for an expanded clone.

>-|-|TRBV7-9|TRBJ2-5
TGTGCCAGCCCGCCCTCGTCCCGCCCAGAGACCCAGTACTTC
CASPPSSRPETQYF
>TRBD1|many|TRBV6-1|TRBJ1-1
TGTGCCAGCAGTCAGGGGGGGGCTGAAGCTTTCTTT
CASSQGGAEAFF
>-|few|TRBV6-2/TRBV6-3|TRBJ1-4
TGTGCCAGCAGTTCGTCCGGGGTGAATGAAAAACTGTTTTTT
CASSSSGVNEKLFF
>-|-|TRBV7-3|TRBJ2-2
TGTGCCAGCAGCACCATGAACACCGGGGAGCTGTTTTTT
CASSTMNTGELFF
>TRBD2|-|TRBV20-1|TRBJ2-1
TGCAGTGCCTGGACTAGCGGGAGGTCTTCCTACAATGAGCAGTTCTTC
CSAWTSGRSSYNEQFF
>-|many|TRBV27|TRBJ2-7
TGTGCCAGCAGATACTCCGGGACCTCAGGATTCCACGAGCAGTACTTC
CASRYSGTSGFHEQYF
>-|many|TRBV12-3/TRBV12-4|TRBJ1-4
TGTGCCAGCAGTCACGGATCAACTAATGAAAAACTGTTTTTT
CASSHGSTNEKLFF
>TRBD2|once|TRBV30|TRBJ2-7
TGTGCCTGGAGTGTCCGCGGGAGTTCCTACGAGCAGTACTTC
CAWSVRGSSYEQYF
>-|few|TRBV5-1|TRBJ1-4
TGCGCCAGCAGCTTGGACCAAGGACGGTACCATAATGAAAAACTGTTTTTT
CASSLDQGRYHNEKLFF
>-|-|TRBV29-1|TRBJ2-7
TGCAGCGTTGTTCGGGAAACCTACGAGCAGTACTTC
CSVVRETYEQYF
>-|-|TRBV6-2/TRBV6-3|TRBJ2-5
TGTGCCAGCAGTAAGCGGTTTCGACAAGAGACCCAGTACTTC
CASSKRFRQETQYF
>-|few|TRBV28|TRBJ1-1
TGTGCCAGCAGTCTTAGTGGGCCCCGAGCTGGAGAATTCTTT
CASSLSGPRAGEFF
>-|many|TRBV12-3/TRBV12-4|TRBJ1-1
TGTGCCAGCAGGGGGACGGGGGGCTGGACTGAAGCTTTCTTT
CASRGTGGWTEAFF
>-|once|TRBV2|TRBJ1-4
TGTGCCAGCAGTGATGGTCCCAGGGGAGAAAGACTGTTTTTT
CASSDGPRGERLFF
>TRBD1|-|TRBV28|TRBJ1-3
TGTGCCAGCAGCAGACAGGGGGCGTCTGGAAACACCATATATTTT
CASSRQGASGNTIYF
>-|many|TRBV6-2/TRBV6-3|TRBJ1-5
TGTGCCAGCAGTTCGGTGGGGAATCAGCCCCAGCATTTT
CASSSVGNQPQHF
>-|few|TRBV6-5|TRBJ1-2
TGTGCCAGCAGTTTTGGCCGTACCTCTAACTATGGCTACACCTTC
CASSFGRTSNYGYTF
>TRBD1|-|TRBV6-1|TRBJ2-2
TGTGCCAGCAGATGGACAGGGGGTTACACCGGGGAGCTGTTTTTT
CASRWTGGYTGELFF
>-|-|TRBV30|TRBJ1-2
TGTGCCTGGAGGAGCAAAAACGGGTTGTCCTATGGCTACACCTTC
CAWRSKNGLSYGYTF
>TRBD1|many|TRBV28|TRBJ2-7
TGTGCCAGCAGTTCGACAGGGGGCGGTTACGAGCAGTACTTC
CASSSTGGGYEQYF
>TRBD1|once|TRBV5-4|TRBJ1-2
TGTGCCAGCAGCTTGTCTCCTGGGCATGGACAGGGAGACTATGGCTACACCTTC
CASSLSPGHGQGDYGYTF
>-|-|TRBV6-2/TRBV6-3|TRBJ1-1
TGTGCCAGCGCGGGAACCATGGGAGCTTTCTTT
CASAGTMGAFF
>-|-|TRBV19|TRBJ1-5
TGTGCCAGTAGTATGGGACTGGGCAGAAATCAGCCCCAGCATTTT
CASSMGLGRNQPQHF
>TRBD1|-|TRBV6-1|TRBJ1-1
TGTGCCAGCCTCCACATAAGATCGACAGGGTTGACTGAAGCTTTCTTT
CASLHIRSTGLTEAFF
>TRBD2|many|TRBV5-1|TRBJ2-2
TGCGCCAGCAGCTTGGTAGGCGGGAGGGCCCTCGGGGAGCTGTTTTTT
CASSLVGGRALGELFF
>-|few|TRBV20-1|TRBJ2-7
TGCAGTGCAGGGGCCGTCGCCTCCTACGAGCAGTACTTC
CSAGAVASYEQYF
>-|-|TRBV20-1|TRBJ2-5
TGCAGTGCTAGGCCGGGATCCTACCAAGAGACCCAGTACTTC
CSARPGSYQETQYF
>-|many|TRBV10-1|TRBJ1-1
TGCGCCAGCAGTGATGGGATGATGAACACTGAAGCTTTCTTT
CASSDGMMNTEAFF
>-|-|TRBV20-1|TRBJ2-7
TGCAGTGCTGGCGGGACAGTCTACGAGCAGTACTTC
CSAGGTVYEQYF